The TCR beta chain described here comes from a study of shared T cell receptors in the human thymus. The repertoire was sequenced with immunoSEQ multiplex PCR; TCRdb's copy has only in-frame clones and lacks some. The repertoire holds a few hundred thousand clones, approximately 95% seen once, with around 0.019% in the top ten. The CDR3 is 18 amino acids. The TCR sequence derives from a human donor. This chain joins TRBV1 and TRBJ1-6; no check of the table's D call, TRBD1, against the DNA was made. TRBV1 is a pseudogene segment. Input material: thymocytes. The CDR3: CTSSQDLDSLFINSPLHF. The CDR3 DNA is TGCACCAGCAGCCAAGATCTGGACAGCCTTTTTATTAATTCACCCCTCCACTTT.